The 28 T cell receptor beta chains given below trace back to one sample, sequenced in a study of cytomegalovirus exposure and HLA in healthy donors. In the PCR, 60 Vbeta and 13 Jbeta primers were used. Assay used: immunoSEQ multiplex PCR; TCRdb lists only in-frame clones, some missing. The repertoire holds more than 85,000 clones, 76% seen once, with 4% in the top ten. Sequenced sample: PBMCs. The receptors stem from a woman between 50 and 59 years old in good health and CMV-seropositive.

The chain is built from TRBV19 and TRBJ1-1; a possible D gene is TRBD1 (5 bases). This CDR3 contains 15 residues. Trimming removed 0 bases from V and 1 base from J, with 9 bases in between. Germline lookup yields CDR1 LNHDA and CDR2 SQIVND (reference sequence). CDR3 coding DNA: TGTGCCAGTAGTATAGATCGCAGGGCGAACACTGAAGCTTTCTTT. Amino acids: CASSIDRRANTEAFF.

The genes are TRBV11-2 and TRBJ2-1, with D perhaps matching TRBD2 (6 bases). This CDR3 spans 16 amino acids. The germline gives CDR1 SGHAT, CDR2 FQNNGV. The V and J ends lost 6 bases and 7 bases respectively, with 22 bases between them. The CDR3 sequence is CASSSPLRELGNEQFF. The CDR3 DNA reads TGTGCCAGCAGTTCCCCGCTTCGGGAGTTGGGGAATGAGCAGTTCTTC.

This sequence joins TRBV10-1 and TRBJ1-2; TRBD1 might be the D (5 bases). The germline gives CDR1 WNHNN, CDR2 SYGVQD (reference sequence). Trimming took off 5 bases at V and 7 bases at J, with 14 bases between the two ends. The CDR3 contains 13 residues. CDR3 amino acids: CASSPGLRFGYTF. The CDR3, as DNA: TGCGCCAGCAGTCCGGGACTAAGGTTTGGCTACACCTTC.

The chain couples TRBV2 to TRBJ2-7, with 12 bases identical to TRBD2. V lost 8 bases to trimming and J lost 0 bases; unmatched junction nucleotides: 5. The germline gives CDR1 SNHLY, CDR2 FYNNEI. This CDR3 has 15 residues. CDR3 in DNA: TGTGCCAGCTCCAGGACTAGCGGGACCTCCTACGAGCAGTACTTC. Translation: CASSRTSGTSYEQYF.

The V call is TRBV14, the J call TRBJ1-1; perhaps TRBD1 as D (5 bases). V was trimmed by 4 bases and J by 4 bases, leaving 10 bases between them. The CDR3 has 13 amino acids. CDR1 and CDR2 from the germline V gene are SGHDN and FVKESK. CDR3 bases: TGTGCCAGCAGCCGTCAGGGTCGCACTGAAGCTTTCTTT. It specifies CASSRQGRTEAFF.

The chain links TRBV5-6 to TRBJ1-1; 9 bases fit TRBD1. Unmatched junction bases numbered 2, after V lost 4 bases and J lost 4 bases. The CDR3 totals 13 residues. Germline CDR1 SGHDT, CDR2 YYEEEE. The CDR3 region has the DNA TGTGCCAGCAGCCAGACAGGGGGCACTGAAGCTTTCTTT. It specifies CASSQTGGTEAFF.

This rearrangement joins TRBV11-2 to TRBJ2-7; 7 bases are shared with TRBD2. Germline CDR1 and CDR2: SGHAT and FQNNGV. The CDR3 loop spans 15 amino acids. After removal of 4 bases from V and 5 bases from J, the junction contained 11 bases not matched to a gene. Here the CDR3 DNA reads TGTGCCAGCAGCTCCCTTGGGCGGGAGATTGACGAGCAGTACTTC. Protein sequence: CASSSLGREIDEQYF. Using reference TRBV11-2 and TRBJ2-7 for the parts outside the CDR3, the full variable domain is EAGVAQSPRYKIIEKRQSVAFWCNPISGHATLYWYQQILGQGPKLLIQFQNNGVVDDSQLPKDRFSAERLKGVDSTLKIQPAKLEDSAVYLCASSSLGREIDEQYFGPGTRLTVT.

The chain joins TRBV19 to TRBJ1-6; D possibly corresponds to TRBD1 (5 bases). CDR1 LNHDA and CDR2 SQIVND come from the germline V gene (reference sequence). V was trimmed by 4 bases and J by 0 bases, leaving 28 bases between them. The CDR3 totals 22 residues. CDR3: CASSTRSARGFGQGSYNSPLHF. The CDR3 region has the DNA TGTGCCAGTAGTACTAGGTCAGCGAGAGGATTCGGGCAGGGCTCCTATAATTCACCCCTCCACTTT.

This clone was recorded a few times. The CDR3 region is CASSIAAGGPYEQYF. The DNA for the CDR3 is TGTGCCAGTAGTATAGCGGCGGGAGGGCCCTACGAGCAGTACTTC. The chain combines TRBV19 with TRBJ2-7; 9 positions match TRBD2. J gave up 2 bases and V 1 base, and 3 bases lay outside the gene matches. Germline loops: CDR1 LNHDA, CDR2 SQIVND (reference sequence). CDR3 length equals 15 residues.

A word on this clone: One junction end does not reproduce the germline sequence, and a read error may be involved. V and J are TRBV7-9 and TRBJ1-2; TRBD1 is a possible D gene (6 bases). Per germline, CDR1 SEHNR and CDR2 FQNEAQ (reference sequence). There are 15 residues in the CDR3. CDR3 amino acids: CSSSLDPRGNDGYTF. The DNA of the CDR3 is TGTTCCAGCAGCTTAGATCCCAGGGGCAATGATGGCTACACCTTC.

J is TRBJ1-5 and V is TRBV6-1, with no clear D. V was trimmed by 8 bases and J by 7 bases, leaving 6 bases between them. The CDR3 runs 10 residues. Germline V gene sequence: CDR1 MNHNS, CDR2 SASEGT. CDR3 sequence (DNA): TGTGCCAGCGAGGGCCAGCCCCAGCATTTT. It encodes CASEGQPQHF.

The rearrangement joins TRBV15 to TRBJ2-5, with TRBD1 identical over 8 bases. Germline V gene sequence: CDR1 LNHNV, CDR2 YYDKDF (reference sequence). The CDR3 is made up of 15 amino acids. With V trimmed by 3 bases and J by 13 bases, 16 bases remained unmatched. The CDR3 DNA reads as TGTGCCACCAGCAGTGTAACCGGGACAGGATCTACTCGGTACTTC. Protein product: CATSSVTGTGSTRYF.

In this sample, this clone turned up a few times. This chain joins TRBV2 and TRBJ1-1, with 10 bases matching TRBD1. The CDR3 is 16 amino acids. J was trimmed by 1 base and V by 5 bases; bases with no gene match: 7. CDR1 and CDR2 (germline): SNHLY, FYNNEI. CDR3 sequence (DNA): TGTGCCAGCAGTCCCAGGACAGGGGGAGCGAACACTGAAGCTTTCTTT. Translation: CASSPRTGGANTEAFF.

The rearrangement joins TRBV5-1 to TRBJ2-1; 8 nucleotides align to TRBD2. CDR3 length equals 15 residues. V gave up 4 bases and J gave up 7 bases; unmatched junction bases: 10. CDR1 is SGHRS, CDR2 YFSETQ, per germline. The CDR3 DNA follows: TGCGCCAGCAGCCTCGGACTAGCTCTGGTGAATGAGCAGTTCTTC. It encodes CASSLGLALVNEQFF.

This chain joins TRBV11-2 and TRBJ2-1; D is possibly TRBD1 (6 bases). V lost 1 base and J 9 bases, leaving 16 bases between the germline ends. CDR1 SGHAT and CDR2 FQNNGV come from the germline V gene. This CDR3 comprises 15 residues. The CDR3 bases are TGTGCCAGCAGCTTAGGGGCGGTGGGGGCCGGTGAGCAGTTCTTC. Protein: CASSLGAVGAGEQFF.

The V call is TRBV4-2, the J call TRBJ2-7, with 7 bases fitting TRBD2. CDR3 length: 15 amino acids. Trimming took 5 bases from V and 2 from J; bases not matched to a gene: 9. Germline V gene sequence: CDR1 LGHNA, CDR2 YNFKEQ. CDR3 residues: CASSTAKAGAYEQYF. CDR3 DNA sequence: TGTGCCAGCAGCACAGCGAAGGCGGGAGCCTACGAGCAGTACTTC.

The chain recombines TRBV27 with TRBJ1-6; 12 nucleotides agree with TRBD1. The CDR3 consists of 14 residues. Losses at the gene ends were 9 bases for V and 6 bases for J; bases not matched to a gene: 3. Germline values: CDR1 MNHEY, CDR2 SMNVEV (reference sequence). The CDR3 is CASWDRGLNSPLHF. Here the CDR3 DNA reads TGTGCCAGTTGGGACAGGGGGCTTAATTCACCCCTCCACTTT.

This clone was observed a few times. V and J are TRBV10-3 and TRBJ2-2; 10 bases match TRBD1. The trim removed 10 bases at V and 4 bases at J, leaving 18 bases unmatched. Germline V CDR1 and CDR2: ENHRY, SYGVKD. The CDR3 covers 18 residues. DNA for the CDR3: TGTGCCACGACCCAGCCTCCGGGACAGGGGTCACCCACCGGGGAGCTGTTTTTT. This gives the protein CATTQPPGQGSPTGELFF.

The CDR3, as DNA: TGCGCCAGCAGCCGGGCTCCGGGACTAGCGGGAGAGTACAATGAGCAGTTCTTC. Protein product: CASSRAPGLAGEYNEQFF. J is TRBJ2-1 and V is TRBV4-1; 14 nucleotides agree with TRBD2. Germline lookup yields CDR1 MGHRA and CDR2 YSYEKL. CDR3 size: 18 residues. J lost 4 bases, V lost 4 bases, and 9 bases had no gene match.

The CDR3 region has the DNA TGTGCCAGCACCCTGGCGGGACAGGGCTACGAGCAGTACTTC. It yields the protein CASTLAGQGYEQYF. The chain carries TRBV2 and TRBJ2-7; 9 bases align to TRBD1. Trimming removed 7 bases from V and 3 bases from J; junction bases left unmatched: 7. CDR1 is SNHLY and CDR2 is FYNNEI in the germline V gene. The CDR3 has 14 amino acids.

J is TRBJ2-6 and V is TRBV5-1; TRBD1 agrees at 10 bases. V lost 7 bases, J lost 4 bases, and 8 bases stayed unmatched. The CDR3 has 16 residues. Germline V gene data show CDR1 as SGHRS and CDR2 as YFSETQ. This CDR3 reads CASGTGVARGANVLTF. The CDR3 coding sequence is TGCGCCAGCGGGACAGGGGTCGCCAGAGGGGCCAACGTCCTGACTTTC.

The chain has TRBV18 and TRBJ1-4; no firm D call. V dropped 3 bases and J dropped 3 bases, with 11 bases sitting between them. The germline CDR1 and CDR2 sequences are KGHSH and LQKENI. The CDR3 runs 15 residues. The CDR3 reads CASSPMRGANEKLFF. DNA of the CDR3: TGTGCCAGCTCACCCATGCGGGGAGCTAATGAAAAACTGTTTTTT.

The chain couples TRBV6-5 to TRBJ1-2; TRBD1 matches 8 bases. CDR3 length: 15 amino acids. Trimming at V came to 3 bases and at J to 8 bases, leaving 11 bases not matched to a gene. Germline CDR1 reads MNHEY; CDR2 reads SVGAGI. Here the CDR3 DNA reads TGTGCCAGCAGTTATAGGACAGGGAGCGCGAACGGCTACACCTTC. Its protein product is CASSYRTGSANGYTF.

The chain uses TRBV29-1 and TRBJ1-4; no definite D call. The V end lost 6 bases, the J end lost 0 bases, and 23 bases lay between the germline ends. The germline gives CDR1 SQVTM, CDR2 ANQGSEA. The CDR3 is 18 residues long. The CDR3 DNA reads TGCAGCGTAGCACCCCGGGCAGACTATTGGGCAACTAATGAAAAACTGTTTTTT. Translation: CSVAPRADYWATNEKLFF.

The chain uses TRBV9 and TRBJ2-1; TRBD2 matches at 9 bases. Trimming took 3 bases from V and 8 from J; bases not matched to a gene: 6. Germline V lookup: CDR1 SGDLS, CDR2 YYNGEE. The CDR3 totals 14 residues. As DNA, the CDR3 is TGTGCCAGCAGCGCGATAGCGGGAGATTATGAGCAGTTCTTC. The encoded protein is CASSAIAGDYEQFF.

V gene TRBV19 combines with J gene TRBJ1-2; the D gene is possibly TRBD1 (6 bases). The V and J ends lost 8 bases and 4 bases respectively, with 20 bases between them. The CDR3 sequence is 15 residues long. Germline-derived CDR1 and CDR2 are LNHDA and SQIVND (reference sequence). This CDR3 reads CASCYMAAGAYGYTF. In DNA form, the CDR3 reads TGTGCCAGTTGTTACATGGCGGCAGGGGCCTATGGCTACACCTTC.

The chain joins TRBV5-6 to TRBJ2-7, with TRBD1 matching over 8 bases. V was pared by 5 bases and J by 3 bases, with 13 bases of the junction left unmatched. CDR3 length: 16 residues. Germline-derived CDR1 and CDR2 are SGHDT and YYEEEE. CDR3 coding DNA: TGTGCCAGCAGTTTCTATGCAGGGGGCGTAGGCTACGAGCAGTACTTC. It translates to CASSFYAGGVGYEQYF.

V and J are TRBV7-9 and TRBJ2-2; TRBD2 agrees at 7 bases. The CDR3 runs to 15 residues. Trimming at V came to 4 bases and at J to 6 bases, leaving 8 bases not matched to a gene. Germline lookup yields CDR1 SEHNR and CDR2 FQNEAQ (reference sequence). The CDR3 loop reads CASSYLGLRSGELFF. The CDR3 DNA sequence: TGTGCCAGCAGCTACCTGGGACTACGGTCCGGGGAGCTGTTTTTT.